A single sample is the source of the 29 T cell receptor beta chains below, sequenced in a study of CD8 T cells in ankylosing spondylitis. TCRdb passed the 5' RACE reads through MiXCR, listing each CDR3 protein once. Of approximately 180,000 distinct CDR3 sequences listed, roughly 18% are singletons. Sequenced input: blood, either unsorted or a sorted T cell fraction (not recorded which). The receptors derive from a male donor aged 5-29 years with ankylosing spondylitis or in good health (not recorded which).

This clonotype has a count of ten or more. The rearrangement uses TRBV12-3 or TRBV12-4 and TRBJ2-1; either TRBD1 or TRBD2 may fit D (5 bases each). Trimming removed 5 bases at V and 10 bases at J, with 15 bases between. The CDR3 sequence is 13 residues long. The CDR3 nucleotides are TGTGCCAGCAGTCCTACGGGGCGCGGGGAGCAGTTCTTC. Protein product: CASSPTGRGEQFF.

This clonotype was recorded a few times. V and J are TRBV5-1 and TRBJ1-5; TRBD1 is a possible D gene (5 bases). V was trimmed by 3 bases and J by 12 bases, leaving 22 bases between them. Germline V CDR1 and CDR2: SGHRS, YFSETQ. The CDR3 is made up of 15 amino acids. The CDR3 sequence: CASSYRPGPEQNQHF. CDR3 nucleotide sequence: TGCGCCAGCAGCTACCGACCGGGGCCCGAACAAAACCAGCATTTT.

Ten or more counts support this clonotype. The chain recombines TRBV3-1 with TRBJ2-1; 7 bases match TRBD2. The germline gives CDR1 LGHDT, CDR2 YNNKEL (reference sequence). Unmatched junction bases numbered 10, after V lost 3 bases and J lost 5 bases. The CDR3 spans 16 residues. For the CDR3, the DNA is TGTGCCAGCAGCCATCGTCGAAAGGCGGGGGACAATGAGCAGTTCTTC. This codes for CASSHRRKAGDNEQFF.

This clonotype was counted ten times or more. The CDR3 coding sequence is TGTGCCAGCAGCCAAGGGGAAGGTACGCAGTATTTT. Encoded protein: CASSQGEGTQYF. V is TRBV3-1 and J is TRBJ2-3; D gene uncertain. CDR1 LGHDT and CDR2 YNNKEL come from the germline V gene (reference sequence). This CDR3 has 12 residues. The germline V and J ends were trimmed by 1 base and 8 bases, with 7 bases remaining between them.

This clonotype showed up many times. The chain combines TRBV30 with TRBJ2-1; TRBD2 matches at 9 bases. Losses at the gene ends were 5 bases for V and 0 bases for J; bases not matched to a gene: 5. The CDR3 is made up of 15 amino acids. Germline CDR1 GTSNPN, CDR2 SVGIG (reference sequence). The CDR3 DNA is TGTGCCTGGGAAAGTAGCGGGAGCTCCTACAATGAGCAGTTCTTC. It is translated as CAWESSGSSYNEQFF.

This clonotype came up many times. This rearrangement joins TRBV4-3 to TRBJ2-7, with D perhaps TRBD1 (5 bases). This CDR3 spans 14 amino acids. V was shortened by 9 bases and J by 3 bases, with 18 bases between the two germline ends. The V gene's germline CDR1 is LGHNA and CDR2 YSLEER. The CDR3 reads CASSPTQGSYEQYF. Written as DNA, the CDR3 is TGCGCCAGTTCTCCCACCCAGGGTAGCTACGAGCAGTACTTC.

This clonotype was recorded only once. The chain carries TRBV5-5 and TRBJ2-3; D gene ambiguous. Trimming left V 4 bases short and J 4 bases short, with 7 bases between. Germline CDR1 reads SGHKS; CDR2 reads YYEKEE (reference sequence). CDR3 size: 12 residues. The CDR3 region has the DNA TGTGCCAGCAGCCGTAGTGCAGATACGCAGTATTTT. It is translated as CASSRSADTQYF.

At least ten counts were recorded for this clonotype. V and J are TRBV7-8 and TRBJ2-1; D possibly uses TRBD1 or TRBD2 (5 bases each). Germline V gene data show CDR1 as SGHVS and CDR2 as FQNEAQ. The CDR3 runs to 16 residues. V lost 5 bases and J 3 bases, leaving 17 bases between the germline ends. The CDR3 DNA sequence: TGTGCCAGCAGCAGGGAGAGGGGCGGGCACTACAATGAGCAGTTCTTC. Translating it yields CASSRERGGHYNEQFF.

The CDR3 DNA reads as TGCAGTGCTAGACACAGTTTGGACAATGAGCAGTTCTTC. This codes for CSARHSLDNEQFF. The rearrangement joins TRBV20-1 to TRBJ2-1; D ambiguous. CDR1 DFQATT and CDR2 SNEGSKA come from the germline V gene (reference sequence). This CDR3 region has 13 residues. The V and J ends lost 2 bases and 5 bases respectively, with 10 bases between them.

This clonotype was detected ten times or more. This chain uses TRBV12-3 or TRBV12-4 with TRBJ1-2; maybe TRBD1 (6 bases). This CDR3 has 13 amino acids. V was trimmed by 6 bases and J by 2 bases, leaving 10 bases between them. The CDR3, as DNA: TGTGCCAGCAGACCCACAGGGAACTATGGCTACACCTTC. It encodes CASRPTGNYGYTF.

In its sample, this clonotype was seen many times. This chain joins TRBV7-2 and TRBJ1-6, with D hard to call. Trimming removed 6 bases from V and 8 bases from J, with 11 bases in between. CDR3 length: 13 residues. The germline CDR1 and CDR2 sequences are SGHTA and FQGNSA. CDR3 coding DNA: TGTGCCAGCAGAAGGGTTAAGGATTCACCCCTCCACTTT. Translating it yields CASRRVKDSPLHF.

There are many counts of this clonotype. The V gene is TRBV5-1, the J gene TRBJ1-3; the D gene is possibly TRBD1 (5 bases). V dropped 4 bases and J dropped 0 bases, with 11 bases sitting between them. The CDR3 is 15 amino acids. Germline-derived CDR1 and CDR2 are SGHRS and YFSETQ. CDR3 DNA sequence: TGCGCCAGCAGCATCGGGGCCCCCTCTGGAAACACCATATATTTT. Encoded protein: CASSIGAPSGNTIYF.

The table lists this clonotype with many counts. This chain uses TRBV5-1 with TRBJ2-5; 8 nucleotides match TRBD1. This CDR3 is built from 15 residues. CDR1 and CDR2 (germline): SGHRS, YFSETQ. V gave up 3 bases and J gave up 1 base; unmatched junction bases: 5. The CDR3 DNA reads TGCGCCAGCAGCTCAAGGACAGGGACCCAAGAGACCCAGTACTTC. Translation: CASSSRTGTQETQYF. The variable domain in full, completed from reference TRBV5-1 and TRBJ2-5, reads KAGVTQTPRYLIKTRGQQVTLSCSPISGHRSVSWYQQTPGQGLQFLFEYFSETQRNKGNFPGRFSGRQFSNSRSEMNVSTLELGDSALYLCASSSRTGTQETQYFGPGTRLLVL.

The gene calls are TRBV5-1 and TRBJ2-1; unclear D gene. V shed 0 bases and J shed 5 bases, with 6 bases lying between them. Germline CDR1 reads SGHRS; CDR2 reads YFSETQ. The CDR3 contains 13 residues. The CDR3 here is CASSLVADNEQFF. The CDR3 nucleotides read TGCGCCAGCAGCTTGGTCGCCGACAATGAGCAGTTCTTC.

Ten or more counts support this clonotype. The chain has TRBV5-1 and TRBJ2-7; D assignment may be TRBD1 or TRBD2 (6 bases each). CDR1 SGHRS and CDR2 YFSETQ come from the germline V gene. The CDR3 has 16 residues. V lost 0 bases and J 3 bases, leaving 16 bases between the germline ends. CDR3 residues: CASSLEPQGGDYEQYF. CDR3 coding DNA: TGCGCCAGCAGCTTGGAACCACAGGGAGGAGACTACGAGCAGTACTTC.

The chain couples TRBV20-1 to TRBJ2-1; 8 bases agree with TRBD1. The J segment lost 5 bases and the V segment lost 3 bases, leaving 12 bases of the junction unmatched. The CDR3 consists of 16 residues. Germline CDR1 DFQATT, CDR2 SNEGSKA (reference sequence). This chain's CDR3 is CSASPPFSTGDNEQFF. The CDR3 DNA reads TGCAGTGCTAGTCCTCCCTTCTCGACAGGGGACAATGAGCAGTTCTTC.

This clonotype is a singleton in its sample. The chain links TRBV25-1 to TRBJ2-1; the D gene is possibly TRBD2 (6 bases). Trimming shortened V by 3 bases and J by 4 bases, and 13 bases separated the two germline ends. Germline assignment: CDR1 MGHDK and CDR2 SYGVNS. There are 15 residues in the CDR3. The CDR3 reads CASSDGRTTYNEQFF. CDR3 sequence (DNA): TGTGCCAGCAGTGATGGGAGGACAACTTACAATGAGCAGTTCTTC.

Many counts were recorded for this clonotype. The chain employs TRBV9 and TRBJ2-7; D is possibly TRBD2 (6 bases). CDR3 length equals 14 residues. CDR1 SGDLS and CDR2 YYNGEE come from the germline V gene. V was pared by 2 bases and J by 0 bases, with 9 bases between. CDR3 amino acids: CASSVTGVSYEQYF. Written as DNA, the CDR3 is TGTGCCAGCAGCGTGACGGGAGTCTCCTACGAGCAGTACTTC.

This clonotype was picked up many times. This chain links TRBV19 with TRBJ1-2; 8 nucleotides agree with TRBD1. V was pared by 3 bases and J by 8 bases, with 5 bases of the junction left unmatched. The CDR3 extends over 13 amino acids. Germline CDR1 and CDR2: LNHDA and SQIVND (reference sequence). The DNA of the CDR3 is TGTGCCAGTAGTATTGGACAGGGCCTCGGCTACACCTTC. Translating gives CASSIGQGLGYTF. Looking up the rest from reference TRBV19 and TRBJ1-2 gives the full variable domain: DGGITQSPKYLFRKEGQNVTLSCEQNLNHDAMYWYRQDPGQGLRLIYYSQIVNDFQKGDIAEGYSVSREKKESFPLTVTSAQKNPTAFYLCASSIGQGLGYTFGSGTRLTVV.

This clonotype was observed at least ten times. The chain couples TRBV6-5 to TRBJ2-2, with 8 nucleotides matching TRBD1. There are 16 residues in the CDR3. The V segment lost 1 base and the J segment 1 base; nucleotides outside the gene matches: 2. Germline V gene sequence: CDR1 MNHEY, CDR2 SVGAGI. CDR3 coding DNA: TGTGCCAGCAGTTACTGGACAGGGCTGAACACCGGGGAGCTGTTTTTT. Amino acid sequence: CASSYWTGLNTGELFF.

This clonotype was counted ten times or more. The J gene is TRBJ2-1, the V gene TRBV29-1; no definite D call. The CDR3 has 11 residues. Between the trimmed V and J ends, which lost 8 bases and 6 bases, there was a span of 11 bases. Germline CDR1 is SQVTM and CDR2 is ANQGSEA. CDR3 in amino acids: CSQPVGNEQFF. The CDR3 coding sequence is TGCAGCCAGCCCGTAGGCAATGAGCAGTTCTTC.

This clonotype was observed many times. The genes are TRBV7-2 and TRBJ2-7, with a weak D call TRBD2 (5 bases). This CDR3 contains 12 residues. The ends were cut back, 1 base at V and 6 bases at J, with 7 bases in the middle. Germline V CDR1 and CDR2: SGHTA, FQGNSA. The CDR3, as DNA: TGTGCCAGCAGCTTAGTGAGGGTCGAGCAGTACTTC. It encodes CASSLVRVEQYF.

As concerns this clonotype: Possible read error: a much larger clone is one base away. CDR3 amino acids: CASSHHAGGQETQYF. CDR3 bases: TGTGCCAGCAGCCACCATGCGGGGGGCCAAGAGACCCAGTACTTC. The chain links TRBV7-9 to TRBJ2-5; 8 bases line up with TRBD2. This CDR3 is 15 amino acids long. The J segment lost 1 base and the V segment lost 5 bases, leaving 6 bases of the junction unmatched. Germline loops: CDR1 SEHNR, CDR2 FQNEAQ (reference sequence).

This clonotype came up many times. The rearrangement joins TRBV6-5 to TRBJ1-1; D remains ambiguous. V was trimmed by 5 bases and J by 1 base, leaving 8 bases between them. Germline V lookup: CDR1 MNHEY, CDR2 SVGAGI. The CDR3 spans 13 residues. The CDR3 loop is CASSLEWNTEAFF. Here the CDR3 DNA reads TGTGCCAGCAGTCTCGAGTGGAACACTGAAGCTTTCTTT.

On this clonotype itself: The DNA is left out, because the CDR3 cannot be placed on it with certainty; the CDR3 is given as TCRdb lists it. J is TRBJ2-2 and V is TRBV29-1. The CDR3 comprises 16 residues, both ends counted. Germline-derived CDR1 and CDR2 are SQVTM and ANQGSEA. CDR3 amino acids: CSVEKKDGEHRGAVFF.

J is TRBJ2-7 and V is TRBV15; 8 bases agree with TRBD1. Germline V gene data show CDR1 as LNHNV and CDR2 as YYDKDF (reference sequence). CDR3 size: 14 residues. V dropped 8 bases and J dropped 1; count of bases not matched to a gene: 7. This chain's CDR3 is CATGTYRGSYEQYF. The CDR3 nucleotides read TGTGCCACCGGCACCTACAGGGGGTCCTACGAGCAGTACTTC.

The chain carries TRBV10-3 and TRBJ2-1; TRBD2 aligns across 7 bases. The V gene's germline CDR1 is ENHRY and CDR2 SYGVKD. V lost 7 bases, J lost 7 bases, and 7 bases stayed unmatched. The CDR3 runs to 13 residues. CDR3 in amino acids: CAIKSGTQNEQFF. The CDR3 DNA reads as TGTGCCATCAAGAGCGGGACGCAAAATGAGCAGTTCTTC.

This clonotype occurred many times. The J gene is TRBJ1-5, the V gene TRBV6-2 or TRBV6-3, with D unclear. Germline V lookup: CDR1 MNHEY, CDR2 SVGEGT. The length of the CDR3 is 15 residues. Trimming removed 4 bases at V and 0 bases at J, with 10 bases between. CDR3 coding DNA: TGTGCCAGCAGTTCGGGATCCCTTAGCAATCAGCCCCAGCATTTT. As protein: CASSSGSLSNQPQHF.

This clonotype occurred many times. This chain connects TRBV29-1 to TRBJ2-7; the D gene is possibly TRBD1 (6 bases). Between the trimmed V and J ends, which lost 3 bases and 6 bases, there was a span of 15 bases. This CDR3 spans 13 amino acids. Germline loops: CDR1 SQVTM, CDR2 ANQGSEA. CDR3 DNA: TGCAGCGTTGATTGGGGGCAGGGGCTCGAGCAGTACTTC. It yields the protein CSVDWGQGLEQYF.